This T cell receptor beta chain is drawn from a study of response to subunit inactivated influenza vaccine. TCRdb re-analysed the RT-PCR reads in MiXCR, keeping a single row per CDR3 protein. Among more than 450,000 distinct CDR3 sequences listed, about 11% were seen once. V was trimmed by 5 bases and J by 4 bases, leaving 20 bases between them. The CDR3 has 16 residues. This clonotype was seen a few times. The same sample was also studied in work on T cells expressing NK-cell markers. As reported in that work: The cDNA for TCR beta came from 5'RACE template switching with UMIs. Of CD8+ T cells, about 1.0-8% belonged to dominant NKG2C+ clonotypes in five to seven donors. These same clonotypes (in four donors) also led the CD3+CD56-NKG2C+ fraction.

V is TRBV12-3 or TRBV12-4 and J is TRBJ1-2, with a possible D match to TRBD1 (6 bases). This clonotype originated in a man aged 45-60 years who received an inactivated influenza vaccine. This specimen consisted of PBMCs from blood, obtained on the day of vaccination. The CDR3 loop is CASSPDRRGASYGYTF. Here the CDR3 DNA reads TGTGCCAGCAGTCCCGACAGGAGGGGGGCTAGCTATGGCTACACCTTC.